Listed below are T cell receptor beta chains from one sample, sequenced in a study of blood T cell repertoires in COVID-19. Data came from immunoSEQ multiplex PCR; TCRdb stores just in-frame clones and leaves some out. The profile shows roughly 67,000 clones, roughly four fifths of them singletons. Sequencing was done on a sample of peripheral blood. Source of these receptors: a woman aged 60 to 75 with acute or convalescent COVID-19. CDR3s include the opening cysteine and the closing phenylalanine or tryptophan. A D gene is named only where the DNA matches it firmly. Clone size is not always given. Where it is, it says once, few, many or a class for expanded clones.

CDR3: CASSPVGQGRPYEQYF; DNA: TGTGCCAGCAGCCCCGTGGGGCAGGGTAGGCCCTACGAGCAGTACTTC; D: .; size: .; V: TRBV7-9; J: TRBJ2-7
CDR3: CASSPGQGGENIQYF; DNA: TGTGCCAGCAGCCCAGGACAGGGCGGTGAAAACATTCAGTACTTC; D: TRBD1; size: .; V: TRBV3-1/TRBV3-2; J: TRBJ2-4
CDR3: CASSLTGKDNEQFF; DNA: TGTGCCAGCTCGCTAACCGGGAAGGATAATGAGCAGTTCTTC; D: .; size: .; V: TRBV18; J: TRBJ2-1
CDR3: CAISGGDREGGDTQYF; DNA: TGTGCCATCAGTGGGGGGGACAGGGAGGGGGGAGATACGCAGTATTTT; D: TRBD1; size: .; V: TRBV10-3; J: TRBJ2-3
CDR3: CASSPVNRGDHEQFF; DNA: TGTGCCAGCAGCCCCGTCAACAGGGGAGACCATGAGCAGTTCTTC; D: TRBD1; size: few; V: TRBV5-4; J: TRBJ2-1
CDR3: CASSVGGGLNTDTQYF; DNA: TGTGCCAGCAGTGTTGGCGGGGGACTAAACACAGATACGCAGTATTTT; D: TRBD2; size: .; V: TRBV6-1; J: TRBJ2-3
CDR3: CASSLASQGNSPLHF; DNA: TGTGCCAGCAGCTTAGCGAGTCAGGGCAATTCACCCCTCCACTTT; D: .; size: .; V: TRBV7-9; J: TRBJ1-6
CDR3: CASSPQTKLAEAFF; DNA: TGTGCCAGCTCACCCCAAACTAAGCTGGCTGAAGCTTTCTTT; D: .; size: .; V: TRBV18; J: TRBJ1-1
CDR3: CATSSGTGVVGYTF; DNA: TGTGCCACTTCTTCCGGGACAGGGGTGGTTGGCTACACCTTC; D: TRBD1; size: .; V: TRBV27; J: TRBJ1-2
CDR3: CASSFSFTDTQYF; DNA: TGCGCCAGCAGCTTTTCATTTACAGATACGCAGTATTTT; D: .; size: .; V: TRBV5-1; J: TRBJ2-3
CDR3: CASSWTAGPNTEAFF; DNA: TGTGCCAGCAGTTGGACGGCGGGCCCTAACACTGAAGCTTTCTTT; D: .; size: .; V: TRBV6-2/TRBV6-3; J: TRBJ1-1
CDR3: CASSEWAGESNEQFF; DNA: TGTGCCAGCAGTGAATGGGCGGGGGAGAGCAATGAGCAGTTCTTC; D: TRBD2; size: few; V: TRBV6-1; J: TRBJ2-1
CDR3: CASSPPPPAGRYGYTF; DNA: TGTGCCAGCTCACCACCTCCACCGGCAGGGAGGTATGGCTACACCTTC; D: .; size: .; V: TRBV18; J: TRBJ1-2
CDR3: CASSQVIGAYYGYTF; DNA: TGCGCCAGCAGCCAAGTCATAGGGGCATACTATGGCTACACCTTC; D: .; size: .; V: TRBV4-1; J: TRBJ1-2
CDR3: CASSKVELEDKWTPVDYEQYF; DNA: TGTGCCAGCAGCAAAGTTGAACTCGAGGATAAATGGACTCCCGTCGACTACGAGCAGTACTTC; D: .; size: .; V: TRBV21-1; J: TRBJ2-7
CDR3: CSASIQSNTEAFF; DNA: TGCAGTGCTAGTATACAGTCGAACACTGAAGCTTTCTTT; D: .; size: .; V: TRBV20-1; J: TRBJ1-1
CDR3: CASSLRQGVSEAFF; DNA: TGTGCCAGCAGTCTCCGACAGGGGGTGAGTGAAGCTTTCTTT; D: TRBD1; size: .; V: TRBV6-5; J: TRBJ1-1
CDR3: CASSRGAQNTGELFF; DNA: TGTGCCAGCAGTCGGGGGGCTCAGAACACCGGGGAGCTGTTTTTT; D: .; size: once; V: TRBV27; J: TRBJ2-2
CDR3: CASSLDRVSTEAFF; DNA: TGTGCCAGCAGCTTAGACAGGGTCAGCACTGAAGCTTTCTTT; D: .; size: .; V: TRBV11-2; J: TRBJ1-1
CDR3: CASSIKPYDQPQHF; DNA: TGTGCCAGTAGTATAAAGCCCTATGATCAGCCCCAGCATTTT; D: .; size: .; V: TRBV19; J: TRBJ1-5
CDR3: CASSTDNGRGLYGYTF; DNA: TGTGCCAGCAGCACCGATAACGGCAGGGGGCTGTATGGCTACACCTTC; D: TRBD1; size: .; V: TRBV9; J: TRBJ1-2
CDR3: CASSQTTGRGGYTF; DNA: TGTGCCAGCAGCCAAACGACAGGGCGTGGTGGCTACACCTTC; D: TRBD1; size: .; V: TRBV3-1/TRBV3-2; J: TRBJ1-2
CDR3: CASSSGRANSPLHF; DNA: TGTGCCAGCAGTAGCGGACGGGCTAATTCACCCCTCCACTTT; D: .; size: .; V: TRBV2; J: TRBJ1-6
CDR3: CASSLGQGTSGYTF; DNA: TGTGCCAGCAGCTTGGGACAGGGAACGAGCGGCTACACCTTC; D: TRBD1; size: .; V: TRBV5-6; J: TRBJ1-2
CDR3: CAWSRDSGNQPQHF; DNA: TGTGCCTGGAGTAGGGACAGCGGCAATCAGCCCCAGCATTTT; D: TRBD1; size: .; V: TRBV30; J: TRBJ1-5
CDR3: CASSSPAGANTEAFF; DNA: TGTGCCAGTAGTTCCCCGGCAGGGGCGAACACTGAAGCTTTCTTT; D: .; size: .; V: TRBV19; J: TRBJ1-1
CDR3: CASSRTGEGEKLFF; DNA: TGTGCTAGTTCCCGGACAGGGGAGGGTGAAAAACTGTTTTTT; D: TRBD1; size: .; V: TRBV12-5; J: TRBJ1-4
CDR3: CASSLGTGGVYGYTF; DNA: TGTGCCAGCAGCTTGGGGACAGGGGGTGTCTATGGCTACACCTTC; D: TRBD1; size: .; V: TRBV7-2; J: TRBJ1-2
CDR3: CASSGLAGGNEQFF; DNA: TGTGCCAGCAGCGGACTAGCGGGGGGAAATGAGCAGTTCTTC; D: TRBD2; size: .; V: TRBV11-2; J: TRBJ2-1
CDR3: CATSSYLGGTEAFF; DNA: TGTGCCACCAGCAGTTACTTGGGGGGCACTGAAGCTTTCTTT; D: .; size: .; V: TRBV15; J: TRBJ1-1
CDR3: CGGDENTEAFF; DNA: TGTGGGGGGGACGAGAACACTGAAGCTTTCTTT; D: .; size: medium-sized; V: TRBV29-1; J: TRBJ1-1